This T cell receptor (beta chain) was retrieved from a study of spatial heterogeneity in lung cancer. Study findings and constraints: Ubiquitous expanded tumor TCRs were seen in blood more at resection than at follow-up.

The presence of a unique molecular identifier marked each TCR cDNA molecule. One entry per CDR3 protein, called by TCRdb with MiXCR from the 5' RACE reads. The sample lists about 110,000 distinct CDR3 sequences, about 10% occurring once. CDR3 length equals 14 residues. Germline-derived CDR1 and CDR2 are SNHLY and FYNNEI. V shed 1 base and J shed 7 bases, with 11 bases lying between them. Turning to this clonotype: Its antigen is still unknown.

Sample time point: blood at routine non-recurrence follow-up after resection. Unsorted tumor, nontumor lung tissue or cryopreserved PBMC supplied the whole RNA. This clonotype was obtained from a female donor with early-stage non-small cell lung cancer. The source material was PBMCs, sampled at follow-up. The chain is built from TRBV2 and TRBJ1-5; D unclear. The CDR3 sequence is CASSEGRREQPQHF. The CDR3 nucleotides read TGTGCCAGCAGTGAAGGGAGGAGGGAACAGCCCCAGCATTTT.